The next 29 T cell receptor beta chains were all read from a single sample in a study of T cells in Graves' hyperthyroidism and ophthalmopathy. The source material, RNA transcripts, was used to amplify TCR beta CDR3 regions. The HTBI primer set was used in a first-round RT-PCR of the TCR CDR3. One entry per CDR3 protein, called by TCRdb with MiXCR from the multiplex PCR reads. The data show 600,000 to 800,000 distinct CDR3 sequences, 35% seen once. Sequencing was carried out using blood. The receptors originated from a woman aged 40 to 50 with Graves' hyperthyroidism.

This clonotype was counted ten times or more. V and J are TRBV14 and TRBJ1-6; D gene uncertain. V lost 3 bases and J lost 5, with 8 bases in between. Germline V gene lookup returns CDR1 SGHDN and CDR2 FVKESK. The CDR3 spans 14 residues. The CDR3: CASSQYTNNSPLHF. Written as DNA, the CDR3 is TGTGCCAGCAGCCAGTACACTAATAATTCACCCCTCCACTTT.

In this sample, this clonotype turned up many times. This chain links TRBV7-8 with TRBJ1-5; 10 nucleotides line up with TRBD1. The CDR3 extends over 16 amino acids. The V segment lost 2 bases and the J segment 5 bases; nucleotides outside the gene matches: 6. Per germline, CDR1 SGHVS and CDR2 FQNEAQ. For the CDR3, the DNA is TGTGCCAGCAGCTTAAATGTGGGACAGGGGTATCAGCCCCAGCATTTT. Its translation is CASSLNVGQGYQPQHF.

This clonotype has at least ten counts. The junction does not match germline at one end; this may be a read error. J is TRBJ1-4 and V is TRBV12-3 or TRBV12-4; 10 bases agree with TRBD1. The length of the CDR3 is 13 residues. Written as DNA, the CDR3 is TGCGCCAGCAGTTTGGGACAGGGGGAAAAACTGTTTTTT. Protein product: CASSLGQGEKLFF.

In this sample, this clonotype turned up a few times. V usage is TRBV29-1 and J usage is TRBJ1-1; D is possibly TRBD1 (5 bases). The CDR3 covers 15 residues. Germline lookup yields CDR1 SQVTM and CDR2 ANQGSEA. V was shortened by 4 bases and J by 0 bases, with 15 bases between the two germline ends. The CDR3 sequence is CSVAPKGLMNTEAFF. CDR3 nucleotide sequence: TGCAGCGTTGCCCCAAAGGGACTCATGAACACTGAAGCTTTCTTT.

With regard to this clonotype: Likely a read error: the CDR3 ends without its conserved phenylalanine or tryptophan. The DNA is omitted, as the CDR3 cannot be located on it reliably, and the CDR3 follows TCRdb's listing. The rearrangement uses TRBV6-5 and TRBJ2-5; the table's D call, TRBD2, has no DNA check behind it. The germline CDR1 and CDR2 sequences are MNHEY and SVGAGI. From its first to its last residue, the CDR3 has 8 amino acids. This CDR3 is CASSYRAG.

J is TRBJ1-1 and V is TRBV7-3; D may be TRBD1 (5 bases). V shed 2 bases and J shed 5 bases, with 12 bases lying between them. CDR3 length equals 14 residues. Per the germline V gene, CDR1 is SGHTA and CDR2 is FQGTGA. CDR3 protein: CASSLGVTETEAFF. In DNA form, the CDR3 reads TGTGCCAGCAGCTTAGGGGTGACAGAAACTGAAGCTTTCTTT.

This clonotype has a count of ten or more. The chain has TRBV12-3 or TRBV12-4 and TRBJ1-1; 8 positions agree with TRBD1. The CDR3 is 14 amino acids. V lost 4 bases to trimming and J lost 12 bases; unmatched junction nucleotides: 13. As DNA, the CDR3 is TGTGCCAGCAGTTCCAACCGGGACAGGCTTCATACTTTCTTT. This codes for CASSSNRDRLHTFF.

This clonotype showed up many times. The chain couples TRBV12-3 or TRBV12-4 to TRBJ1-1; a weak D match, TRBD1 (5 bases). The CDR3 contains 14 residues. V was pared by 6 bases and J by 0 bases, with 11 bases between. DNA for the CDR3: TGTGCCAGCAGAAAGTACAGGATGAACACTGAAGCTTTCTTT. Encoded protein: CASRKYRMNTEAFF.

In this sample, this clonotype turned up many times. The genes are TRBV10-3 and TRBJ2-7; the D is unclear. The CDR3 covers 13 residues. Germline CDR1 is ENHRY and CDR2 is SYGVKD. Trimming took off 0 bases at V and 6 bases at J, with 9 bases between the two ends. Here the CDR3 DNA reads TGTGCCATCAGTGAGTCGAGTGGACGCGAGCAGTACTTC. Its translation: CAISESSGREQYF.

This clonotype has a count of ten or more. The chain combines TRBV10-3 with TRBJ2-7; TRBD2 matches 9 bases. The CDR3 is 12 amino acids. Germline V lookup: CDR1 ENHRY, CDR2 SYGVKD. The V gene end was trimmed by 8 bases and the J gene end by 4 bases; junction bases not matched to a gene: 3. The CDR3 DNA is TGTGCCATCGTAAGCGGGGGGTACGAGCAGTACTTC. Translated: CAIVSGGYEQYF.

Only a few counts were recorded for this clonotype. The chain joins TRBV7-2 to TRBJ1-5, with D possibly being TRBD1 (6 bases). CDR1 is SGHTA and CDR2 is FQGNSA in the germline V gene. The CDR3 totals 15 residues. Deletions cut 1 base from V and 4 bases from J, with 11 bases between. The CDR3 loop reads CASSLESRGNQPQHF. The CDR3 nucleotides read TGTGCCAGCAGCTTAGAGTCGAGGGGGAATCAGCCCCAGCATTTT.

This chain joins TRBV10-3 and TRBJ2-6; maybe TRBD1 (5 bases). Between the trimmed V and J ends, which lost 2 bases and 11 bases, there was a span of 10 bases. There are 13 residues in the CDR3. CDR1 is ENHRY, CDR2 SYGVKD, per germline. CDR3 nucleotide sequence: TGTGCCATCAGTGAGGTGCAGGGCGACGTCCTGACTTTC. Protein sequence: CAISEVQGDVLTF.

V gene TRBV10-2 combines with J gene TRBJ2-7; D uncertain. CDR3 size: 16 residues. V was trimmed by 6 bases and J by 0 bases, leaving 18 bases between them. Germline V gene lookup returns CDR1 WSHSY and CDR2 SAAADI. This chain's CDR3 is CASSQVWSGSSYEQYF. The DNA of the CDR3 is TGCGCCAGCAGCCAAGTATGGTCAGGAAGCTCCTACGAGCAGTACTTC.

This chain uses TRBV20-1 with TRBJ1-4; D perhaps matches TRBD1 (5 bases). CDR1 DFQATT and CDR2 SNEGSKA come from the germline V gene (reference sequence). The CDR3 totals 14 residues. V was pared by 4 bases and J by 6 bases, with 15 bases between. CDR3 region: CSAIPGTAHEKLFF. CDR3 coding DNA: TGCAGTGCTATCCCCGGGACTGCCCATGAAAAACTGTTTTTT.

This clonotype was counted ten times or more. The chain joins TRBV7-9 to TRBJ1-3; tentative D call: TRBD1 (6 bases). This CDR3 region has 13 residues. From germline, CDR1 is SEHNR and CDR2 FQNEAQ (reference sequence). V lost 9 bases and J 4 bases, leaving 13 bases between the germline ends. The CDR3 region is CASDGQSGNTIYF. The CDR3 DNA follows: TGTGCCAGTGACGGACAGTCCGGAAACACCATATATTTT.

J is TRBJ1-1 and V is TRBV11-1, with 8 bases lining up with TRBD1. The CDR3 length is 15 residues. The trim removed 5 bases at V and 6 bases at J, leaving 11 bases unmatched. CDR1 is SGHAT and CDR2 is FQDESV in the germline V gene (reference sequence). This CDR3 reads CASSHTSGGIPEAFF. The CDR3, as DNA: TGTGCCAGCAGCCACACCTCAGGGGGCATACCTGAAGCTTTCTTT.

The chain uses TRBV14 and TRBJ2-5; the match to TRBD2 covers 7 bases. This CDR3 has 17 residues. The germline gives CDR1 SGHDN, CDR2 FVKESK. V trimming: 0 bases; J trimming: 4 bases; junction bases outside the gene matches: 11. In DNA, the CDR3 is TGTGCCAGCAGCCAAGATCCTGTGCGGGAGCCACGAGAGACCCAGTACTTC. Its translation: CASSQDPVREPRETQYF.

CDR3 coding DNA: TGTGCCAGCAGCGCCGGGACAGGGAGTTCACCCCTCCACTTT. It translates to CASSAGTGSSPLHF. The chain recombines TRBV11-2 with TRBJ1-6; 9 bases are shared with TRBD1. The ends lost 5 bases at V and 9 bases at J; junction bases unmatched: 5. Germline V gene sequence: CDR1 SGHAT, CDR2 FQNNGV. The CDR3 length is 14 residues.

The CDR3 sequence is CASSPTAQPQHF. CDR3 in DNA: TGTGCCAGCTCACCAACGGCTCAGCCCCAGCATTTT. The genes are TRBV18 and TRBJ1-5, with D uncertain. V lost 2 bases and J 6 bases, leaving 5 bases between the germline ends. Germline-derived CDR1 and CDR2 are KGHSH and LQKENI. The length of the CDR3 is 12 residues.

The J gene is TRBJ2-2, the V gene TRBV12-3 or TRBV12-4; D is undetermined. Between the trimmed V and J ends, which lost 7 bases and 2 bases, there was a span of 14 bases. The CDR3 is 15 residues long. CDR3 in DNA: TGTGCCAGCACCCTCATGGGCAGTAACACCGGGGAGCTGTTTTTT. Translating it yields CASTLMGSNTGELFF.

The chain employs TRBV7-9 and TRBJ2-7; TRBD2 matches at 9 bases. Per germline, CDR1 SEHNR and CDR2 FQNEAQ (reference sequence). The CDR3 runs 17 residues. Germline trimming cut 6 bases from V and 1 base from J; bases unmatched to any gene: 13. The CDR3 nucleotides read TGTGCCAGCAGTCCCGCCCTTTTAGCGGGAGCTTCCTACGAGCAGTACTTC. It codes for CASSPALLAGASYEQYF.

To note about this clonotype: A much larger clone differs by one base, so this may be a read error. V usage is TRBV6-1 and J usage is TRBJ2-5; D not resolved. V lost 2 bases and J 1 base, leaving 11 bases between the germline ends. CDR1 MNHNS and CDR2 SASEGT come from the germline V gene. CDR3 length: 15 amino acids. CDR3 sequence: CASSESAGPQETQYF. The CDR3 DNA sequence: TGTGCCAGCAGTGAATCGGCCGGACCCCAAGAGACCCAGTACTTC.

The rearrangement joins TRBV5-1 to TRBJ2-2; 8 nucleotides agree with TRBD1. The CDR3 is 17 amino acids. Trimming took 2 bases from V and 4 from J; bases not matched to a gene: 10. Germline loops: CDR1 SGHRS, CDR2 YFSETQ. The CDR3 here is CASSFFPGQVTTGELFF. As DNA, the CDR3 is TGCGCCAGCAGCTTTTTTCCGGGACAGGTTACCACCGGGGAGCTGTTTTTT. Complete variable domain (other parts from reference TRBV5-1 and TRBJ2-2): KAGVTQTPRYLIKTRGQQVTLSCSPISGHRSVSWYQQTPGQGLQFLFEYFSETQRNKGNFPGRFSGRQFSNSRSEMNVSTLELGDSALYLCASSFFPGQVTTGELFFGEGSRLTVL.

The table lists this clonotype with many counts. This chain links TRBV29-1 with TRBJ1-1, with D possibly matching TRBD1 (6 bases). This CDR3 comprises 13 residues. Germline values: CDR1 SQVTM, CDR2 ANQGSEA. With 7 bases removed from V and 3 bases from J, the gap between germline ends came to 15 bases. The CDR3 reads CSASYRADTEAFF. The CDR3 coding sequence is TGCAGCGCCTCCTACAGGGCTGACACTGAAGCTTTCTTT. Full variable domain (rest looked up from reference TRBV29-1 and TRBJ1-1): SAVISQKPSRDICQRGTSLTIQCQVDSQVTMMFWYRQQPGQSLTLIATANQGSEATYESGFVIDKFPISRPNLTFSTLTVSNMSPEDSSIYLCSASYRADTEAFFGQGTRLTVV.

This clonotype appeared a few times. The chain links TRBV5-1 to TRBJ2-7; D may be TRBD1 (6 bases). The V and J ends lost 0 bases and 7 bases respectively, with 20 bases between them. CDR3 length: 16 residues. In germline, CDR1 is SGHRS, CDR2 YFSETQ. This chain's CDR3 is CASSLEGRAETGEQYF. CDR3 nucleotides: TGCGCCAGCAGCTTGGAGGGCCGAGCGGAAACAGGGGAGCAGTACTTC.

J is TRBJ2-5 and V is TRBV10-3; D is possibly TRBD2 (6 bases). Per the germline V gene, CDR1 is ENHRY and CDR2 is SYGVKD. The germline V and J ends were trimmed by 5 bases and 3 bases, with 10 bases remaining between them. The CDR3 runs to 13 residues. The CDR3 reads CAISRAGKETQYF. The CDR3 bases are TGTGCCATCAGTCGTGCGGGGAAAGAGACCCAGTACTTC.

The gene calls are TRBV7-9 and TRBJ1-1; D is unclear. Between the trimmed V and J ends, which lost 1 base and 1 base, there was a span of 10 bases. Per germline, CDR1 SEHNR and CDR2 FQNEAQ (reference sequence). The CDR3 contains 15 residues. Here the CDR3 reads CASSLGWRRNTEAFF. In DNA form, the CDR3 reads TGTGCCAGCAGCTTAGGGTGGCGGAGGAACACTGAAGCTTTCTTT.

The CDR3 here is CSQGERTYEQYF. The CDR3 region has the DNA TGCAGCCAAGGAGAGAGAACCTACGAGCAGTACTTC. This chain connects TRBV29-1 to TRBJ2-7; D is uncertain. From germline, CDR1 is SQVTM and CDR2 ANQGSEA. The V end was cut by 8 bases, the J end by 2 bases, with 13 bases between. The CDR3 length is 12 residues.

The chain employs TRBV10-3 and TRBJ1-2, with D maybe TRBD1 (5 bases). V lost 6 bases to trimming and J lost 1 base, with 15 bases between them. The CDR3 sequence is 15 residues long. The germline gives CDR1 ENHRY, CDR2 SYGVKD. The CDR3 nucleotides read TGTGCCATCAGCCTAGAGGGACGGTTTAACTATGGCTACACCTTC. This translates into CAISLEGRFNYGYTF.